The entry below describes one TCR beta chain. Its antigen remains unidentified. This record belongs to a study of cytomegalovirus exposure and HLA in healthy donors. Study-level points and caveats: Later analysis suggested links between common viral pathogens and several top significant clusters.

Primers: 60 Vbeta forward and 13 Jbeta reverse. Some clones are missing from TCRdb's copy, which holds only in-frame ones; the method was immunoSEQ multiplex PCR. The sample records 150,000 to 180,000 clones, 80% being singletons. The germline CDR1 and CDR2 sequences are MNHEY and SVGAGI. This CDR3 has 14 amino acids. Trimming shortened V by 6 bases and J by 7 bases, and 19 bases separated the two germline ends. This TCR was sampled from a woman aged 40 to 50 in good health and CMV-seropositive. Input material: PBMCs. This rearrangement joins TRBV6-5 to TRBJ2-7; D is perhaps TRBD2 (6 bases). The CDR3: CASRLGFSGGEQYF. CDR3 coding DNA: TGTGCCAGCAGACTGGGATTTAGCGGAGGAGAGCAGTACTTC.